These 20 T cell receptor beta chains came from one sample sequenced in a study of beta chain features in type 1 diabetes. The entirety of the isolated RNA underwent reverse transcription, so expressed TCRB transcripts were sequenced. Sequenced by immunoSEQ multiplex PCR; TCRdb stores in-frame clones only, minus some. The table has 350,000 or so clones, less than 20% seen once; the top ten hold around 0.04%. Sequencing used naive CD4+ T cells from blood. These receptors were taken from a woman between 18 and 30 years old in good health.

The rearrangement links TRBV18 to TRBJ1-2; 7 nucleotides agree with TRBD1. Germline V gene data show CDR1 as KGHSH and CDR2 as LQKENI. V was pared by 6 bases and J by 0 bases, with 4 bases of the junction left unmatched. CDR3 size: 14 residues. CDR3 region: CASSPDRTNYGYTF. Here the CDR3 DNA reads TGTGCCAGCTCCCCGGACAGGACTAACTATGGCTACACCTTC.

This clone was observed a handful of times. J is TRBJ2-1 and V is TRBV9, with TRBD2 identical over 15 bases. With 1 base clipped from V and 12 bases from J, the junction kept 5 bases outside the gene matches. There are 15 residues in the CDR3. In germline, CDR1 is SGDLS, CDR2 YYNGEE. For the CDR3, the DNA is TGTGCCAGCAGCGTAAGGACTAGCGGGAGGGAAGGGCAGTTCTTC. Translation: CASSVRTSGREGQFF.

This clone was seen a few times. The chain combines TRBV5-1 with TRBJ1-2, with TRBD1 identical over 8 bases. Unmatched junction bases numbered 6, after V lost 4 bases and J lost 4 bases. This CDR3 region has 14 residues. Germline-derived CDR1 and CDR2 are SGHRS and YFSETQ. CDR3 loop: CASSPPGQGYGYTF. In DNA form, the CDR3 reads TGCGCCAGCAGCCCACCAGGACAGGGCTATGGCTACACCTTC.

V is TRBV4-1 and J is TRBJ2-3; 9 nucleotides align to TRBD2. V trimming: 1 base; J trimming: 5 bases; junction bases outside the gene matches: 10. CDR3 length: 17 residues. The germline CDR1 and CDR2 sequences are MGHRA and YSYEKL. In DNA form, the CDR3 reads TGCGCCAGCAGCCAAGTTAGGCTGGGGCGGGGGGGAGATACGCAGTATTTT. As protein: CASSQVRLGRGGDTQYF.

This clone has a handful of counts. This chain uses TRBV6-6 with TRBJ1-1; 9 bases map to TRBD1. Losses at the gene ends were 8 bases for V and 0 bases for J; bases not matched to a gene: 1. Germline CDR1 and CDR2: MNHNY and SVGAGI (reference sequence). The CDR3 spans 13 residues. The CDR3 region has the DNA TGTGCCAGCGGACAGGGGATGAACACTGAAGCTTTCTTT. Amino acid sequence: CASGQGMNTEAFF.

CDR3 residues: CASSIRYRATGANVLTF. CDR3 in DNA: TGTGCCAGTAGTATAAGGTACAGGGCTACTGGGGCCAACGTCCTGACTTTC. The V gene is TRBV19, the J gene TRBJ2-6; D is perhaps TRBD1 (6 bases). The germline V gene has CDR1 LNHDA and CDR2 SQIVND (reference sequence). Trimming stripped 2 bases from V and 2 bases from J, with 13 bases between. This CDR3 spans 17 amino acids.

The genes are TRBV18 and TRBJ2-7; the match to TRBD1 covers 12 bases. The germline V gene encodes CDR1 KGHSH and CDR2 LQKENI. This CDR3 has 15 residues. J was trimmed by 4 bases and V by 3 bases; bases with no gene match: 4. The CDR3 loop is CASSPQGQGAYEQYF. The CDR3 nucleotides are TGTGCCAGCTCACCCCAGGGACAGGGGGCTTACGAGCAGTACTTC.

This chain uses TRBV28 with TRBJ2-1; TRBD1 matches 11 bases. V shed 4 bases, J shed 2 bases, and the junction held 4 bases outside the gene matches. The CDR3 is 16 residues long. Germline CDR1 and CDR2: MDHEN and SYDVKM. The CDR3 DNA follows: TGTGCCAGCAGTTCCTGGACAGGGGGCCCCTACAATGAGCAGTTCTTC. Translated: CASSSWTGGPYNEQFF.

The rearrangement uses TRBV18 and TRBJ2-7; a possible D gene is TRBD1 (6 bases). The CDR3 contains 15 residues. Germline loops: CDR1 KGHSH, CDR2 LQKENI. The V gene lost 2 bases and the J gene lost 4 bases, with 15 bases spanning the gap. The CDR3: CASSPTGRLGYEQYF. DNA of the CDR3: TGTGCCAGCTCACCAACAGGGCGCCTTGGATACGAGCAGTACTTC.

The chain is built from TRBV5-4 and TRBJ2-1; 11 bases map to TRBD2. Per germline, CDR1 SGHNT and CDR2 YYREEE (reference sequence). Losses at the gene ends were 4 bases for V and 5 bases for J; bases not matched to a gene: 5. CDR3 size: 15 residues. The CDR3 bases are TGTGCCAGCAGCCAGGGACTAGCGGCCAACAATGAGCAGTTCTTC. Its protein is CASSQGLAANNEQFF.

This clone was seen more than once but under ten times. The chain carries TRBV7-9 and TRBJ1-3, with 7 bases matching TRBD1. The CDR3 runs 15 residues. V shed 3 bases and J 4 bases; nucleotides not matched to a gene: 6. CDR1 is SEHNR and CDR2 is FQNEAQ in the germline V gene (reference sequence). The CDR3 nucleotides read TGTGCCAGCAGCTTTACAGGGGAATACGGAAACACCATATATTTT. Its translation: CASSFTGEYGNTIYF.

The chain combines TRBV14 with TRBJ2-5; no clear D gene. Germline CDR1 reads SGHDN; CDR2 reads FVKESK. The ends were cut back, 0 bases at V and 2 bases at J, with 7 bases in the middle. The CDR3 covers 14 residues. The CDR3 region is CASSQDLVQETQYF. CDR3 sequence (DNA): TGTGCCAGCAGCCAAGATCTAGTACAAGAGACCCAGTACTTC.

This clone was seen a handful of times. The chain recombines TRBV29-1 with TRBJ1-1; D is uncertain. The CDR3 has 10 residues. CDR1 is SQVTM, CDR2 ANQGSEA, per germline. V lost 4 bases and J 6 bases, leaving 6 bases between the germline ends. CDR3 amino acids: CSVVYAEAFF. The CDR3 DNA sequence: TGCAGCGTTGTCTACGCTGAAGCTTTCTTT.

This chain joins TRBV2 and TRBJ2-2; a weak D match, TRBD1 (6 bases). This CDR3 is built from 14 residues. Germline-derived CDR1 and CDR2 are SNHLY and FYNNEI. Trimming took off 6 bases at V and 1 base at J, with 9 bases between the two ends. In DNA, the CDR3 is TGTGCCAGCAGGAAGGACAGGAACACCGGGGAGCTGTTTTTT. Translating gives CASRKDRNTGELFF. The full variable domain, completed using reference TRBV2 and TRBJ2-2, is EPEVTQTPSHQVTQMGQEVILRCVPISNHLYFYWYRQILGQKVEFLVSFYNNEISEKSEIFDDQFSVERPDGSNFTLKIRSTKLEDSAMYFCASRKDRNTGELFFGEGSRLTVL.

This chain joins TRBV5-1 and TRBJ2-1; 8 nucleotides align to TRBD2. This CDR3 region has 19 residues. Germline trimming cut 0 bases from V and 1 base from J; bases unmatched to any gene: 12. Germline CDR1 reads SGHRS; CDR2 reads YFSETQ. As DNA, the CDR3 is TGCGCCAGCAGCTTGGCCGGGGGTACGACGGGAGGGTCCTACAATGAGCAGTTCTTC. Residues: CASSLAGGTTGGSYNEQFF.

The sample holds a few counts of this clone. The CDR3 is CASSSSGTVNSPLHF. The DNA of the CDR3 is TGCGCCAGCAGCTCGTCCGGGACAGTGAATTCACCCCTCCACTTT. The chain is built from TRBV5-1 and TRBJ1-6; 7 bases are a match to TRBD1. J lost 7 bases, V lost 3 bases, and 7 bases had no gene match. CDR1 and CDR2 (germline): SGHRS, YFSETQ. The CDR3 runs to 15 residues.

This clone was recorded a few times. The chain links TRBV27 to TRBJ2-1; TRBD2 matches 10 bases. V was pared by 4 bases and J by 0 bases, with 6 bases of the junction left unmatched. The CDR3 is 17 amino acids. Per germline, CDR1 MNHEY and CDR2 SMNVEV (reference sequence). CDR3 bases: TGTGCCAGCAGTTCAGCCGGGACTAGCGCCTCCTACAATGAGCAGTTCTTC. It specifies CASSSAGTSASYNEQFF.

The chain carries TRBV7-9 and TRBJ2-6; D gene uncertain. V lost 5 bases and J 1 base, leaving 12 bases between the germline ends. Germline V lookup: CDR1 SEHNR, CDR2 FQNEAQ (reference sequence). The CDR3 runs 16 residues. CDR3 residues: CASSPPRGSGANVLTF. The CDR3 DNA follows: TGTGCCAGCAGCCCCCCTAGAGGTTCTGGGGCCAACGTCCTGACTTTC. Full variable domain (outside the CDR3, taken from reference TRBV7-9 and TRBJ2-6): DTGVSQNPRHKITKRGQNVTFRCDPISEHNRLYWYRQTLGQGPEFLTYFQNEAQLEKSRLLSDRFSAERPKGSFSTLEIQRTEQGDSAMYLCASSPPRGSGANVLTFGAGSRLTVL.

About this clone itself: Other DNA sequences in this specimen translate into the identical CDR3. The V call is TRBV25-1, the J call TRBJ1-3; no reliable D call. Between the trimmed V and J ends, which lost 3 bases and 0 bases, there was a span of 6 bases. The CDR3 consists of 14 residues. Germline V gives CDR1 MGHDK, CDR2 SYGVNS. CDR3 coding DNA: TGTGCCAGCAGTGACACCGGCTCTGGAAACACCATATATTTT. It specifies CASSDTGSGNTIYF.

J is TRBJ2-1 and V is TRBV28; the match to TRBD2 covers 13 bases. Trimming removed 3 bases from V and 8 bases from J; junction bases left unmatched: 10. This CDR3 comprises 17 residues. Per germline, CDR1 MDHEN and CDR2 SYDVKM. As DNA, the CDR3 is TGTGCCAGCAGTTTGGCCCTGACTAGCGGGAGGTCCTATGAGCAGTTCTTC. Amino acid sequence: CASSLALTSGRSYEQFF. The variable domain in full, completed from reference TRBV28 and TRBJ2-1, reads DVKVTQSSRYLVKRTGEKVFLECVQDMDHENMFWYRQDPGLGLRLIYFSYDVKMKEKGDIPEGYSVSREKKERFSLILESASTNQTSMYLCASSLALTSGRSYEQFFGPGTRLTVL.